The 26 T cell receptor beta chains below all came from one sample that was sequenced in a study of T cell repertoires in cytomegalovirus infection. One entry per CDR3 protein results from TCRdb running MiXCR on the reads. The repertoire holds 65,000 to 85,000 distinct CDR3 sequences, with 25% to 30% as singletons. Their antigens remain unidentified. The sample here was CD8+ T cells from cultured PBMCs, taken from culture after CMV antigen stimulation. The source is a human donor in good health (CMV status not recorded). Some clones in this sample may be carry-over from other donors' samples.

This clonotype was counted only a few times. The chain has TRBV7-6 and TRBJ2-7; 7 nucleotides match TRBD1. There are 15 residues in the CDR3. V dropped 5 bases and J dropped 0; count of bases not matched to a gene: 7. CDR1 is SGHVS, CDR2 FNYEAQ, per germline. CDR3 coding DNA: TGTGCCAGCAGCGTAGGACAGGAATACTCCTACGAGCAGTACTTC. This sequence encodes CASSVGQEYSYEQYF.

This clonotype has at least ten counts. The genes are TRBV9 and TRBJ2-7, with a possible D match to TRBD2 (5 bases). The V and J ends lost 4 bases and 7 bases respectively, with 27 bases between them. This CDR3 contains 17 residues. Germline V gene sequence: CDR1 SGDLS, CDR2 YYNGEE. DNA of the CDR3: TGTGCCAGCAGCCCCACCTCAAAGTTTTCGGGGTCGGAGGAGCAGTACTTC. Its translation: CASSPTSKFSGSEEQYF.

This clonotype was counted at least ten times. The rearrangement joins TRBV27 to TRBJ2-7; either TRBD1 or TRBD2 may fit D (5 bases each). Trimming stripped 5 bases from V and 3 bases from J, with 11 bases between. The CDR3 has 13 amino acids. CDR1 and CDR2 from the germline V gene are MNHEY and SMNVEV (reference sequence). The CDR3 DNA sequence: TGTGCCAGCAGTCCCGGGACCCACTACGAGCAGTACTTC. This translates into CASSPGTHYEQYF.

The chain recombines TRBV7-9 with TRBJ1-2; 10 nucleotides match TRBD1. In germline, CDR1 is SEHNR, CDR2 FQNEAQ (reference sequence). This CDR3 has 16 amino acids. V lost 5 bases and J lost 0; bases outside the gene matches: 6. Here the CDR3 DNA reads TGTGCCAGCAGCCCCCGGACAGGGGGGGCTAACTATGGCTACACCTTC. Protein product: CASSPRTGGANYGYTF. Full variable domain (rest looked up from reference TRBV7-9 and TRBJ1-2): DTGVSQNPRHKITKRGQNVTFRCDPISEHNRLYWYRQTLGQGPEFLTYFQNEAQLEKSRLLSDRFSAERPKGSFSTLEIQRTEQGDSAMYLCASSPRTGGANYGYTFGSGTRLTVV.

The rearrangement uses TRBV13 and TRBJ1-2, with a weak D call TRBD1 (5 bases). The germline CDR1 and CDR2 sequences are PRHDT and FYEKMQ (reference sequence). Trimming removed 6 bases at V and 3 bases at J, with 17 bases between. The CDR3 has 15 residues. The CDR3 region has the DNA TGTGCCAGCAGACACAAAGGGGCCGCCGACTATGGCTACACCTTC. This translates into CASRHKGAADYGYTF. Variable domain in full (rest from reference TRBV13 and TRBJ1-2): AAGVIQSPRHLIKEKRETATLKCYPIPRHDTVYWYQQGPGQDPQFLISFYEKMQSDKGSIPDRFSAQQFSDYHSELNMSSLELGDSALYFCASRHKGAADYGYTFGSGTRLTVV.

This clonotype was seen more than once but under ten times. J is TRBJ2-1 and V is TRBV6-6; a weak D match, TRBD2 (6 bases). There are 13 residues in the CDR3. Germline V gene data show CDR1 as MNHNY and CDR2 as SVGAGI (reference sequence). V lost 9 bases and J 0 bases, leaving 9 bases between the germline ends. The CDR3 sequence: CASAGSSYNEQFF. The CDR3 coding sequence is TGTGCCAGTGCGGGGAGCTCCTACAATGAGCAGTTCTTC.

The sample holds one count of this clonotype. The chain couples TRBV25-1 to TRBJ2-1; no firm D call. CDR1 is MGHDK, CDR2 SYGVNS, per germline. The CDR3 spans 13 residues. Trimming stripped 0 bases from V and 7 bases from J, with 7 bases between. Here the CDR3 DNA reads TGTGCCAGCAGTGAATATATAACTAATGAGCAGTTCTTC. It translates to CASSEYITNEQFF. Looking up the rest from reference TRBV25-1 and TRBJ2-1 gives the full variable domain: EADIYQTPRYLVIGTGKKITLECSQTMGHDKMYWYQQDPGMELHLIHYSYGVNSTEKGDLSSESTVSRIRTEHFPLTLESARPSHTSQYLCASSEYITNEQFFGPGTRLTVL.

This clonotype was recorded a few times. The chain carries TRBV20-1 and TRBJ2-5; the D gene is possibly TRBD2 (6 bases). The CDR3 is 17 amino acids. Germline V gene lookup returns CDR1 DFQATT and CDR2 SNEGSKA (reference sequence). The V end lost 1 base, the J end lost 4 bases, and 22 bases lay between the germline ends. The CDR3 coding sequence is TGCAGTGCTAGAGTTTTAACCGGGACTTTCCGGACAGAGACCCAGTACTTC. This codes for CSARVLTGTFRTETQYF.

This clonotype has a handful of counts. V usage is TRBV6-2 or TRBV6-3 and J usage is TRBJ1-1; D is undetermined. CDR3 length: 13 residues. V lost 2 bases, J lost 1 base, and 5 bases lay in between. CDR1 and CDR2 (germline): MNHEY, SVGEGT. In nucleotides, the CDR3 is TGTGCCAGCAGTTACGGATCGAACACTGAAGCTTTCTTT. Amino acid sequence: CASSYGSNTEAFF.

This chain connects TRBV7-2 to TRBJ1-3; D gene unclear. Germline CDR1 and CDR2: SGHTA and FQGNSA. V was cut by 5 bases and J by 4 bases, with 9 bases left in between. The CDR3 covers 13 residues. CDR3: CASSPAPGNTIYF. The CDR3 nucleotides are TGTGCCAGCAGCCCCGCCCCCGGAAACACCATATATTTT.

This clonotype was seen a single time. CDR3 bases: TGTGCCAGCAGCGAACACCCGGGACAGGTCAGTGAGCAGTTCTTC. Translated: CASSEHPGQVSEQFF. This chain connects TRBV9 to TRBJ2-1; 8 bases match TRBD1. From germline, CDR1 is SGDLS and CDR2 YYNGEE. CDR3 length: 15 amino acids. V dropped 3 bases and J dropped 9; count of bases not matched to a gene: 11.

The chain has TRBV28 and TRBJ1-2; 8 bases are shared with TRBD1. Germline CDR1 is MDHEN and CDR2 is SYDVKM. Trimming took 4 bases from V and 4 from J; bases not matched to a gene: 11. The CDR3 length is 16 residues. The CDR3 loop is CASSSPLGQGPYGYTF. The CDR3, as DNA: TGTGCCAGCAGTTCTCCTTTAGGACAGGGTCCCTATGGCTACACCTTC.

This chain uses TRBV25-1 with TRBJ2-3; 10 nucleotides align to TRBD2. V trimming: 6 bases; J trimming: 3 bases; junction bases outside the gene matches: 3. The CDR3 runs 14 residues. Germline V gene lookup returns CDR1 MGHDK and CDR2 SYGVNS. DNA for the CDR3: TGTGCCAGCAGGGTAGCGGGAGGAACAGATACGCAGTATTTT. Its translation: CASRVAGGTDTQYF.

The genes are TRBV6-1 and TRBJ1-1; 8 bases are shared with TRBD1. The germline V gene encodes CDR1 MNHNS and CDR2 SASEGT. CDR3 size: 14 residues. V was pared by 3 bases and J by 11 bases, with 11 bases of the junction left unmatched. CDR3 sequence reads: CASSDRQGMDRAFF. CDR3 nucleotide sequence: TGTGCCAGCAGTGACCGACAGGGGATGGATCGGGCTTTCTTT.

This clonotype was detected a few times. CDR3 DNA: TGTGCCAGCACCGAGCAAGGTCAGCCCCAGCATTTT. Translation: CASTEQGQPQHF. This chain links TRBV12-3 or TRBV12-4 with TRBJ1-5; no clear D. The CDR3 is made up of 12 amino acids. Trimming took 7 bases from V and 6 from J, leaving 10 bases between them.

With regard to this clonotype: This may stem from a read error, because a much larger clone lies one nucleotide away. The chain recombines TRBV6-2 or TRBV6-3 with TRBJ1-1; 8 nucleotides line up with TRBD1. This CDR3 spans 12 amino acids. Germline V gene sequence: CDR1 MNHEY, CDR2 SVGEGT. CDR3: CVSSPTGAEAFF. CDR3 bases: TGTGTCAGCAGCCCGACAGGGGCTGAAGCTTTCTTT.

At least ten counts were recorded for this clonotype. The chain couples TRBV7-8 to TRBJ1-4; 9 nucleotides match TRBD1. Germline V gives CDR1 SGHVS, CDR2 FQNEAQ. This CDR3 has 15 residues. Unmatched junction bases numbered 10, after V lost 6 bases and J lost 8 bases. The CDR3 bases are TGTGCCAGCAGTTTCTCAAGGACAGGGGTAGAAAAACTGTTTTTT. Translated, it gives CASSFSRTGVEKLFF.

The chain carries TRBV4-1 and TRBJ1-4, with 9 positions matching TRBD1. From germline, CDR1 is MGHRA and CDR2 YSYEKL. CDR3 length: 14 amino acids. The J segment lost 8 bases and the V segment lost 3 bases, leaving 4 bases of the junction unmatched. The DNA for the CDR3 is TGCGCCAGCAGCCAGGACAGGGGAGCGGAAAAACTGTTTTTT. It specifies CASSQDRGAEKLFF.

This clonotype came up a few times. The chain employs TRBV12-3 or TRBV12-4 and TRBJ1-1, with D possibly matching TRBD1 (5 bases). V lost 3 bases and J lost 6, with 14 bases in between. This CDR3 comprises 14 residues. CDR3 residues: CASSFTGRVAEAFF. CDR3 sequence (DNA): TGTGCCAGCAGTTTTACGGGACGGGTAGCTGAAGCTTTCTTT.

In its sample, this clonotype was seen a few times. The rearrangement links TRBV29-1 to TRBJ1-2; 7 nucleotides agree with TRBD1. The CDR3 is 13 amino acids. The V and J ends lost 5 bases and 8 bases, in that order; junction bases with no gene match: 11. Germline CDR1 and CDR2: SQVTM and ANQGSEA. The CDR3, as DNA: TGCAGCGTTCCACGGCAGGGGGTACAGGGCTACACCTTC. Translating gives CSVPRQGVQGYTF.

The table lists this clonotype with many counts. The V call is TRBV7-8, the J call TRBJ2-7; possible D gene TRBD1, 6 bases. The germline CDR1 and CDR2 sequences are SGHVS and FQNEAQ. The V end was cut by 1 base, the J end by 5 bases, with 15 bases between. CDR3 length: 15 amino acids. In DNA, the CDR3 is TGTGCCAGCAGCTTAGACAACAGGGACACTAACGAGCAGTACTTC. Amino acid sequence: CASSLDNRDTNEQYF.

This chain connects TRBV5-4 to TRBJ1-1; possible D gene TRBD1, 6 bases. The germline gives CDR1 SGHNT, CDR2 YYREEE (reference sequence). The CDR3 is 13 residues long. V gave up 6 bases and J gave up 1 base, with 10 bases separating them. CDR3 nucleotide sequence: TGTGCCAGCATTGACAGGCCGAACACTGAAGCTTTCTTT. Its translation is CASIDRPNTEAFF.

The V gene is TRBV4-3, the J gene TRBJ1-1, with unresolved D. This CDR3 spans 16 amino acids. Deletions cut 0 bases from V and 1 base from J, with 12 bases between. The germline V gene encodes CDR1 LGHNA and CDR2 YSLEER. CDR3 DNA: TGCGCCAGCAGCCAAGATTTAGGACCCACGAACACTGAAGCTTTCTTT. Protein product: CASSQDLGPTNTEAFF.

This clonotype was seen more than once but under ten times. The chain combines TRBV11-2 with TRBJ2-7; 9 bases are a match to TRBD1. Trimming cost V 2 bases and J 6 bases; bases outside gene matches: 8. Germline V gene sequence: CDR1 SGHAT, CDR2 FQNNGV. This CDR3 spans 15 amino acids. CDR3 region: CASSLISTGGGEQYF. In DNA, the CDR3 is TGTGCCAGCAGCTTAATTAGCACAGGGGGCGGCGAGCAGTACTTC.

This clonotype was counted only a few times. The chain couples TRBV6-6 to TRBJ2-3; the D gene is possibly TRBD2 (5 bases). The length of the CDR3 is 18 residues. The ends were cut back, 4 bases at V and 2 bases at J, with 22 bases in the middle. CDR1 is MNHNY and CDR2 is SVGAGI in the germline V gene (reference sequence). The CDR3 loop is CASSSIRLHVTNTDTQYF. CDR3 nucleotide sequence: TGTGCCAGCAGTTCGATAAGACTACACGTTACTAACACAGATACGCAGTATTTT.

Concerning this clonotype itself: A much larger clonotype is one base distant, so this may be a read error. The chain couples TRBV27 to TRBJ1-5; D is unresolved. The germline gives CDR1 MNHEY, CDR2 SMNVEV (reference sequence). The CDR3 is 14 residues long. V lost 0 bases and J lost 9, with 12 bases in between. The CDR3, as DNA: TGTGCCAGCAGTTTATCGGGCCTCGCACGGCCCCAGCATTTT. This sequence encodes CASSLSGLARPQHF.